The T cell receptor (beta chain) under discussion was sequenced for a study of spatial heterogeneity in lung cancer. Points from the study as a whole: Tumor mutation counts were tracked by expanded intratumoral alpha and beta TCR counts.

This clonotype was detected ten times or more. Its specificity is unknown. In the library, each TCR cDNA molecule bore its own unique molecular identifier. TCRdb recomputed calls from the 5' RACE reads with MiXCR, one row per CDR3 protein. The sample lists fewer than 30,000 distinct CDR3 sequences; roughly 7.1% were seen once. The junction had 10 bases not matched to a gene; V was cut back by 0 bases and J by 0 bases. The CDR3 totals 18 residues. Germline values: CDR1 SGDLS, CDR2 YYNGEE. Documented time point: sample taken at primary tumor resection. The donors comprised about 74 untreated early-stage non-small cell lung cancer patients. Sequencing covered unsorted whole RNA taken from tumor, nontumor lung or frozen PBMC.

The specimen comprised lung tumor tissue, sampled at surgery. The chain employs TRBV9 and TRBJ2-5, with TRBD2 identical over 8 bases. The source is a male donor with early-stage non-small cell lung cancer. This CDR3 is CASSVATGGGLYQETQYF. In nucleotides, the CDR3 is TGTGCCAGCAGCGTAGCTACGGGCGGGGGGCTCTACCAAGAGACCCAGTACTTC.